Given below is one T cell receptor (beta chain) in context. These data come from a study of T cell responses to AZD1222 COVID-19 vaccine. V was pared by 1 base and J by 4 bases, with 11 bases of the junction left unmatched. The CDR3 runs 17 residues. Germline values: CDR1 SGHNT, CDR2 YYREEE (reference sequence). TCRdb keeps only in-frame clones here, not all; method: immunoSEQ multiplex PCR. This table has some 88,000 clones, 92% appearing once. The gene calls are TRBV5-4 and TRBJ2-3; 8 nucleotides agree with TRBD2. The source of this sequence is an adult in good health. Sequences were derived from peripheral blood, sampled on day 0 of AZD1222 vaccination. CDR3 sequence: CASSLYASRGGADTQYF. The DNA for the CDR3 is TGTGCCAGCAGCTTGTACGCCTCCCGGGGGGGGGCAGATACGCAGTATTTT.